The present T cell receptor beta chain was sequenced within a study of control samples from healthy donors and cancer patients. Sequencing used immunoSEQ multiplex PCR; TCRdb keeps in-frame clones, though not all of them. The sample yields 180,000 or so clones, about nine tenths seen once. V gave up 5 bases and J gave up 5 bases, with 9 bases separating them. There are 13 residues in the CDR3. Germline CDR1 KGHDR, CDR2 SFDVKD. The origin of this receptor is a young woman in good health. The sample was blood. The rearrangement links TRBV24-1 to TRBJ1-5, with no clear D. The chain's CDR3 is CATSAWVYQPQHF. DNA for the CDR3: TGTGCCACCAGTGCGTGGGTTTATCAGCCCCAGCATTTT.